A single sample gave rise to the 16 T cell receptor beta chains below, sequenced in a study of cytotoxic CD8 clonotypes in ibrutinib-treated CLL. Some clones are missing from TCRdb's copy, which holds only in-frame ones; the method was immunoSEQ multiplex PCR. In the table there are approximately 13,000 clones, roughly 70% of which are singletons. Sample: PBMCs, taken before ibrutinib treatment. Receptors were obtained from a human donor with chronic lymphocytic leukemia.

The chain combines TRBV7-2 with TRBJ2-3; 8 nucleotides line up with TRBD2. Unmatched junction bases numbered 3, after V lost 1 base and J lost 0 bases. The CDR3 sequence is 16 residues long. Per the germline V gene, CDR1 is SGHTA and CDR2 is FQGNSA. The CDR3 region has the DNA TGTGCCAGCAGCTTAGGGGCTAGCGGGAGCACAGATACGCAGTATTTT. Its translation is CASSLGASGSTDTQYF.

The genes are TRBV5-5 and TRBJ1-5; a possible D gene is TRBD1 (5 bases). The CDR3 totals 15 residues. CDR1 and CDR2 from the germline V gene are SGHKS and YYEKEE (reference sequence). With 3 bases removed from V and 0 bases from J, the gap between germline ends came to 10 bases. CDR3 sequence (DNA): TGTGCCAGCAGCTCGGGACTCCATAGCAATCAGCCCCAGCATTTT. It yields the protein CASSSGLHSNQPQHF.

The chain couples TRBV4-3 to TRBJ2-5; 9 bases agree with TRBD2. The germline gives CDR1 LGHNA, CDR2 YSLEER. CDR3 length: 17 amino acids. V lost 4 bases to trimming and J lost 1 base; unmatched junction nucleotides: 10. The CDR3 reads CASSRNGGSGGQETQYF. In DNA, the CDR3 is TGCGCCAGCAGCCGCAATGGGGGTAGCGGGGGCCAAGAGACCCAGTACTTC.

In its sample, this clone was seen once. The chain is built from TRBV28 and TRBJ1-1; unclear D gene. CDR1 is MDHEN and CDR2 is SYDVKM in the germline V gene. Trimming stripped 4 bases from V and 3 bases from J, with 3 bases between. CDR3 size: 11 residues. CDR3 amino acids: CASSWDTEAFF. The CDR3 nucleotides are TGTGCCAGCAGTTGGGACACTGAAGCTTTCTTT.

The rearrangement uses TRBV7-6 and TRBJ2-7; D perhaps matches TRBD2 (6 bases). The CDR3 loop spans 13 amino acids. V was trimmed by 5 bases and J by 7 bases, leaving 15 bases between them. Germline-derived CDR1 and CDR2 are SGHVS and FNYEAQ. The CDR3: CASSPTGSGEQYF. In DNA, the CDR3 is TGTGCCAGCAGCCCGACCGGGAGCGGGGAGCAGTACTTC.

The V gene is TRBV7-9, the J gene TRBJ2-6; D gene unclear. Looked up from germline, CDR1 is SEHNR and CDR2 is FQNEAQ (reference sequence). V was pared by 5 bases and J by 4 bases, with 15 bases between. This CDR3 spans 16 amino acids. CDR3 protein: CASSPRVGAGANVLTF. CDR3 bases: TGTGCCAGCAGCCCCCGCGTGGGTGCAGGGGCCAACGTCCTGACTTTC.

J is TRBJ2-7 and V is TRBV9, with no clear D. This CDR3 spans 14 amino acids. Between the trimmed V and J ends, which lost 4 bases and 0 bases, there was a span of 11 bases. Germline CDR1 reads SGDLS; CDR2 reads YYNGEE. CDR3 protein: CASSPSRSSYEQYF. CDR3 DNA sequence: TGTGCCAGCAGCCCCTCGAGGAGCTCCTACGAGCAGTACTTC.

The chain uses TRBV5-5 and TRBJ2-5, with 12 bases identical to TRBD2. V gave up 0 bases and J gave up 0 bases; unmatched junction bases: 12. The CDR3 runs to 20 residues. Germline loops: CDR1 SGHKS, CDR2 YYEKEE (reference sequence). CDR3 region: CASSLGPVGGLAGYQETQYF. CDR3 DNA: TGTGCCAGCAGCTTGGGGCCGGTTGGGGGACTAGCGGGTTACCAAGAGACCCAGTACTTC.

The CDR3 region is CASLKVSRSGNTIYF. CDR3 DNA: TGTGCCAGCCTGAAGGTTTCCCGCTCTGGAAACACCATATATTTT. The V gene is TRBV6-5, the J gene TRBJ1-3, with D hard to call. Trimming removed 8 bases from V and 0 bases from J, with 14 bases in between. Germline V gene lookup returns CDR1 MNHEY and CDR2 SVGAGI. The CDR3 covers 15 residues.

This clone occurred a few times. The chain has TRBV23-1 and TRBJ2-4; D tentatively fits TRBD1 or TRBD2 (5 bases each). TRBV23-1 is recorded as an ORF, its role being uncertain. CDR3 length equals 14 residues. V lost 3 bases and J lost 7, with 13 bases in between. CDR3 sequence (DNA): TGCGCCAGCAGTCACCCCCTCCGGGGCAACATTCAGTACTTC. This gives the protein CASSHPLRGNIQYF.

The chain has TRBV7-2 and TRBJ1-5, with 9 bases lining up with TRBD1. Germline trimming cut 8 bases from V and 5 bases from J; bases unmatched to any gene: 7. Per germline, CDR1 SGHTA and CDR2 FQGNSA. The CDR3 contains 14 residues. CDR3: CASAPGTGHQPQHF. As DNA, the CDR3 is TGTGCCAGCGCCCCCGGGACAGGGCATCAGCCCCAGCATTTT. The whole variable domain, filled in from reference TRBV7-2 and TRBJ1-5, reads GAGVSQSPSNKVTEKGKDVELRCDPISGHTALYWYRQSLGQGLEFLIYFQGNSAPDKSGLPSDRFSAERTGGSVSTLTIQRTQQEDSAVYLCASAPGTGHQPQHFGDGTRLSIL.

The chain is built from TRBV5-1 and TRBJ2-5; either TRBD1 or TRBD2 may supply D (5 bases each). Germline loops: CDR1 SGHRS, CDR2 YFSETQ. The CDR3 length is 16 residues. The V gene lost 4 bases and the J gene lost 5 bases, with 21 bases spanning the gap. The CDR3: CASSRNGDHPGETQYF. CDR3 nucleotides: TGCGCCAGCAGCCGGAACGGGGACCACCCGGGGGAGACCCAGTACTTC.

This chain connects TRBV13 to TRBJ2-3, with D perhaps matching TRBD2 (6 bases). V was shortened by 3 bases and J by 6 bases, with 16 bases between the two germline ends. The CDR3 spans 15 residues. CDR1 is PRHDT, CDR2 FYEKMQ, per germline (reference sequence). The CDR3 coding sequence is TGTGCCAGCAGCTTGGGGGACTTCACGGGGGATACGCAGTATTTT. It codes for CASSLGDFTGDTQYF.

V usage is TRBV2 and J usage is TRBJ1-1; D possibly corresponds to TRBD1 (6 bases). In germline, CDR1 is SNHLY, CDR2 FYNNEI. V was clipped by 0 bases and J by 6 bases, with 11 bases between them. This CDR3 is 14 amino acids long. The CDR3 DNA follows: TGTGCCAGCAGTGAAGCTAGGGCAGGGGCTGAAGCTTTCTTT. The encoded protein is CASSEARAGAEAFF.

The chain has TRBV4-3 and TRBJ2-3; 8 nucleotides agree with TRBD2. Germline V gene data show CDR1 as LGHNA and CDR2 as YSLEER. The CDR3 has 17 amino acids. Germline trimming cut 4 bases from V and 3 bases from J; bases unmatched to any gene: 12. CDR3 nucleotide sequence: TGCGCCAGCAGCCCGCCCCCCCGGGGGGGGAGAACAGATACGCAGTATTTT. This codes for CASSPPPRGGRTDTQYF.

This clone showed up just a few times. This rearrangement joins TRBV2 to TRBJ1-1, with D maybe TRBD1 (6 bases). The CDR3 extends over 13 amino acids. The germline V gene encodes CDR1 SNHLY and CDR2 FYNNEI. Trimming removed 8 bases from V and 4 bases from J, with 14 bases in between. The CDR3 DNA follows: TGTGCCAGCGCAGGGGACGTAGGCACTGAAGCTTTCTTT. Translating it yields CASAGDVGTEAFF.